These T cell receptor beta chains were read from a single sample in a study of T cells in localized non-small cell lung cancer. Method: immunoSEQ multiplex PCR; TCRdb's copy keeps in-frame clones and lacks some. Of approximately 81,000 clones in the sample, approximately 90% were seen once. Here the sequenced sample was peripheral blood, taken before any cancer treatment. These receptors all come from a woman aged 40 to 75 with stage I squamous cell lung carcinoma. Both conserved end residues are part of each CDR3. The order of the fields is D gene, J gene, clone size, V gene, CDR3 DNA, CDR3 protein. The D gene is left open where the match is weak. A row's size may be missing; if present it is once, few, many or a size class.

-,TRBJ2-3,-,TRBV10-3,TGTGCCATCAATAACAGCCCAACAGATACGCAGTATTTT,CAINNSPTDTQYF
-,TRBJ2-1,-,TRBV10-3,TGTGCCATCGGGGAACTAGAGGGGCAGTTCTTC,CAIGELEGQFF
TRBD1,TRBJ1-1,-,TRBV19,TGTGCCAGTAGTATTAATACAGGGGGGAACACTGAAGCTTTCTTT,CASSINTGGNTEAFF
-,TRBJ1-1,-,TRBV5-6,TGTGCCAGCAGCTTCTCACGGGCTGAAGCTTTCTTT,CASSFSRAEAFF
-,TRBJ2-2,-,TRBV11-2,TGTGCCAGCAGCTCCGACACCGGGGAGCTGTTTTTT,CASSSDTGELFF
-,TRBJ1-3,-,TRBV21-1,TGTGCCAGCCCACAGCGATTTTTCACTGGAAACACCATATATTTT,CASPQRFFTGNTIYF
-,TRBJ1-2,-,TRBV28,TGTGCCAGCAGTTTATTAGCACAATCGAGCGTCTATGGCTACACCTTC,CASSLLAQSSVYGYTF
-,TRBJ2-2,few,TRBV10-3,TGTGCCATCAATGGGGCCGGGGAGCTGTTTTTT,CAINGAGELFF
-,TRBJ1-6,few,TRBV30,TGTGCCTGCATGAAAAGCTCCTATAATTCACCCCTCCACTTT,CACMKSSYNSPLHF
-,TRBJ1-5,-,TRBV6-5,TGTGCCAGCAGTTACTCCAGCAGGGGACAGCCCCAGCATTTT,CASSYSSRGQPQHF
TRBD2,TRBJ2-3,-,TRBV5-4,TGTGCCAGCAGCCCGCGGGGGAACTATGCAGATACGCAGTATTTT,CASSPRGNYADTQYF
-,TRBJ1-2,-,TRBV7-8,TGTGCCAGCAGCTTAGCGGATACTAACTATGGCTACACCTTC,CASSLADTNYGYTF
TRBD1,TRBJ1-5,-,TRBV7-9,TGTGCCAGCAGCAGGACAGGGAATCAGCCCCAGCATTTT,CASSRTGNQPQHF
TRBD1,TRBJ1-6,-,TRBV27,TGTGCCAGCAGCCGGGACAGGGTTAATTCACCCCTCCACTTT,CASSRDRVNSPLHF
TRBD1,TRBJ1-5,-,TRBV19,TGTGCCAGTAGTAAGACAGGGGGCGCCGGTCGCAATCAGCCCCAGCATTTT,CASSKTGGAGRNQPQHF
-,TRBJ1-1,-,TRBV9,TGTGCCAGCAGCGTAGACGGGATGAACACTGAAGCTTTCTTT,CASSVDGMNTEAFF
-,TRBJ1-6,-,TRBV9,TGTGCCAGCAGCGTGGCAGGGAGGGACTCACCCCTCCACTTT,CASSVAGRDSPLHF
-,TRBJ2-3,-,TRBV5-1,TGCGCCAGCAGCTTGGCGGGGGATAGCACAGATACGCAGTATTTT,CASSLAGDSTDTQYF
-,TRBJ1-2,few,TRBV7-9,TGTGCCAGCCTCGGGGGGGTGACAGACTATGGCTACACCTTC,CASLGGVTDYGYTF
TRBD1,TRBJ2-7,-,TRBV5-1,TGCGCCAGCAGCTTTGGACAGGGGCTTGGAAACGAGCAGTACTTC,CASSFGQGLGNEQYF
TRBD1,TRBJ2-7,-,TRBV6-5,TGTGCCAGCAGTTTCGACCCGACAGGGAGCTACGAGCAGTACTTC,CASSFDPTGSYEQYF
-,TRBJ1-6,-,TRBV19,TGTGCCAGTAGTATTAACAGGGACAATTCACCCCTCCACTTT,CASSINRDNSPLHF
-,TRBJ1-5,-,TRBV11-3,TGTGCCAGCAGCTCCGTGGGTAATCAGCCCCAGCATTTT,CASSSVGNQPQHF
TRBD1,TRBJ1-1,-,TRBV2,TGTGCCAGTAGCTTTTTGGGACAGAAGAACACTGAAGCTTTCTTT,CASSFLGQKNTEAFF
-,TRBJ2-7,once,TRBV10-2,TGCGCCAGCAGTGAACTAGCTGTAAACGAGCAGTACTTC,CASSELAVNEQYF
-,TRBJ2-1,-,TRBV30,TGTGCCTGGAGTGTATCCTTGAAGCGGGAGCAGTTCTTC,CAWSVSLKREQFF
-,TRBJ2-1,large,TRBV27,TGTGCCAGCAGTCCTCTTTGGGACTCTAGTGGGAATGAGCAGTTCTTC,CASSPLWDSSGNEQFF
-,TRBJ2-3,-,TRBV9,TGTGCCAGCAGCCGACAGGAGGGGTACACAGATACGCAGTATTTT,CASSRQEGYTDTQYF
-,TRBJ1-1,once,TRBV18,TGTGCCAGCTCACCAACAGGGAACACTGAAGCTTTCTTT,CASSPTGNTEAFF
-,TRBJ2-7,-,TRBV30,TGTGCCTGGACCCCAGGGCCAGCGGGTGAGCAGTACTTC,CAWTPGPAGEQYF
TRBD2,TRBJ2-7,-,TRBV6-5,TGTGCCAGCAGTTACTCCCGGACTAGCTACGAGCAGTACTTC,CASSYSRTSYEQYF
-,TRBJ1-2,-,TRBV19,TGTGCCAGTAGTATAGGTAAAGGGCTAGAAGTCGGCTACACCTTC,CASSIGKGLEVGYTF
TRBD1,TRBJ2-3,-,TRBV18,TGTGCCAGCTCAGCGTCGGGACAGGGGGCAGATACGCAGTATTTT,CASSASGQGADTQYF
TRBD1,TRBJ2-7,once,TRBV9,TGTGCCAGCAGCGTCGACAGGGGGCTAGGCTACGAGCAGTACTTC,CASSVDRGLGYEQYF
-,TRBJ1-1,-,TRBV10-3,TGTGCCAACAGGGTAGGGGGTAACACTGAAGCTTTCTTT,CANRVGGNTEAFF
-,TRBJ1-1,few,TRBV30,TGTGCCTGGGGGCGCACTGAAGCTTTCTTT,CAWGRTEAFF
TRBD1,TRBJ1-1,few,TRBV2,TGTGCCAGCAGTGAAGGGGGCAGGGGGCGACTGAACACTGAAGCTTTCTTT,CASSEGGRGRLNTEAFF
TRBD1,TRBJ2-7,-,TRBV5-1,TGCGCCAGCAGCTTGGCCTGGACAGGCCCAGGGGTCGAGCAGTACTTC,CASSLAWTGPGVEQYF
-,TRBJ1-2,-,TRBV4-2,TGTGCCAGCAGCCCTGGCGGTGGGCGCTCCTATGGCTACACCTTC,CASSPGGGRSYGYTF
TRBD1,TRBJ2-5,-,TRBV5-1,TGCGCCAGCAGCCCGGGACAGGGAGAGACCCAGTACTTC,CASSPGQGETQYF
-,TRBJ1-2,-,TRBV7-9,TGTGCCAGCAGCTTTGGTTCGGGGCAGCCCGGCTATGGCTACACCTTC,CASSFGSGQPGYGYTF
TRBD1,TRBJ1-5,-,TRBV19,TGTGCCAGTAGGGGGACAGGGGGACAGCCCCAGCATTTT,CASRGTGGQPQHF
TRBD1,TRBJ1-6,-,TRBV4-1,TGCGCCAGCAGCCAATGGACAGGATTTGAGAATTCACCCCTCCACTTT,CASSQWTGFENSPLHF
TRBD2,TRBJ2-7,-,TRBV7-6,TGTGCCAGCAGCTTGATAGCGGGCCTCAGAGGAGAGCAGTACTTC,CASSLIAGLRGEQYF
-,TRBJ1-6,once,TRBV6-1,TGTGCCAGCAGTGACGAGAATCCCCTATATTCACCCCTCCACTTT,CASSDENPLYSPLHF
-,TRBJ2-2,-,TRBV2,TGTGCCAGCAGGTTCCGGGAGCTTGGCACCGGGGAGCTGTTTTTT,CASRFRELGTGELFF
TRBD1,TRBJ2-2,-,TRBV6-5,TGTGCCAGCAGCGGACAGGGGGGGAACGGGGAGCTGTTTTTT,CASSGQGGNGELFF
-,TRBJ1-1,once,TRBV9,TGTGCCAGCAGCCCACCTCGGGGGTGGATTGAAGCTTTCTTT,CASSPPRGWIEAFF
-,TRBJ1-2,-,TRBV10-1,TGCGCCAGCAGTGACTCCGAAGGGCTTGGCTACACCTTC,CASSDSEGLGYTF
-,TRBJ1-5,-,TRBV15,TGTGCCACCAGCGGACTCGACGGGGACAATCAGCCCCAGCATTTT,CATSGLDGDNQPQHF
TRBD2,TRBJ2-7,-,TRBV9,TGTGCCAGCAGCGTAGGGAGCGGGGGGTTATACGAGCAGTACTTC,CASSVGSGGLYEQYF
-,TRBJ2-7,-,TRBV9,TGTGCCAGCAGCGGTGGAGGGGGTGGCTTCGAGCAGTACTTC,CASSGGGGGFEQYF
-,TRBJ2-5,once,TRBV6-6,TGTGCCAGCAGCCGCCGCAGGGGCCAAGAGACCCAGTACTTC,CASSRRRGQETQYF
-,TRBJ1-3,-,TRBV29-1,TGCAGCGTGGTAGGAGACAGCACGACCTCTGGAAACACCATATATTTT,CSVVGDSTTSGNTIYF